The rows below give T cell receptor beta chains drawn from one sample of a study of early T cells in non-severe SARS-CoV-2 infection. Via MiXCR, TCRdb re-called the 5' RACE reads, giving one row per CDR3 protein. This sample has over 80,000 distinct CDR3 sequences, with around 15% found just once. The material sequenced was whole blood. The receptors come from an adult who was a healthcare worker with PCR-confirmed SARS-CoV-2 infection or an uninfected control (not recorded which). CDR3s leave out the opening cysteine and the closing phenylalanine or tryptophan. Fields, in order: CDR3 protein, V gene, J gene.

CDR3aa: ASSLAERWSEKLF
v_gene: TRBV7-9
j_gene: TRBJ1-4

CDR3aa: ASRRTGNTIY
v_gene: TRBV12-3/TRBV12-4
j_gene: TRBJ1-3

CDR3aa: ASGYLYNEQF
v_gene: TRBV19
j_gene: TRBJ2-1

CDR3aa: ASSTTFSGNTIY
v_gene: TRBV15
j_gene: TRBJ1-3

CDR3aa: ASSVGGTGNTIY
v_gene: TRBV9
j_gene: TRBJ1-3

CDR3aa: ASSQISDRGRKGQY
v_gene: TRBV4-1
j_gene: TRBJ2-7

CDR3aa: GVWTGAEDTQY
v_gene: TRBV29-1
j_gene: TRBJ2-3

CDR3aa: SVVRFGGGSGETQY
v_gene: TRBV29-1
j_gene: TRBJ2-5

CDR3aa: ASSSTGGSYGYT
v_gene: TRBV7-2
j_gene: TRBJ1-2

CDR3aa: SVTSGGENTQY
v_gene: TRBV29-1
j_gene: TRBJ2-3

CDR3aa: ASSGGTVTEAF
v_gene: TRBV27
j_gene: TRBJ1-1

CDR3aa: ASSPPGTREQY
v_gene: TRBV28
j_gene: TRBJ2-7

CDR3aa: ASSLAPGATEAF
v_gene: TRBV7-2
j_gene: TRBJ1-1

CDR3aa: SVEGNQGLDTGELF
v_gene: TRBV29-1
j_gene: TRBJ2-2

CDR3aa: ASSFTGMTDTQY
v_gene: TRBV7-9
j_gene: TRBJ2-3

CDR3aa: ASSQDRATQY
v_gene: TRBV28
j_gene: TRBJ2-5